These 6 T cell receptor beta chains share one sample of origin, sequenced in a study of response to subunit inactivated influenza vaccine. TCRdb re-derived calls from the RT-PCR reads in MiXCR, one entry per CDR3 protein. This sample carries more than 500,000 distinct CDR3 sequences, around 10% of them seen once, and the ten largest clones take approximately 11%. This same sample was also part of a study on T cells expressing NK-cell markers. This second study says: 5'RACE template switching with UMIs produced the TCR beta cDNA.

The source was PBMCs from blood, collected on the day of vaccination. These receptors all stem from a man aged 50 to 59 who received an inactivated influenza vaccine.

The V call is TRBV7-9, the J call TRBJ2-6; D gene ambiguous. Per germline, CDR1 SEHNR and CDR2 FQNEAQ (reference sequence). CDR3 size: 16 residues. V was pared by 2 bases and J by 0 bases, with 8 bases between. This CDR3 is CASSLPGSSGANVLTF. CDR3 sequence (DNA): TGTGCCAGCAGCTTACCAGGAAGCTCTGGGGCCAACGTCCTGACTTTC. The complete variable domain, with remaining parts taken from reference TRBV7-9 and TRBJ2-6, reads DTGVSQNPRHKITKRGQNVTFRCDPISEHNRLYWYRQTLGQGPEFLTYFQNEAQLEKSRLLSDRFSAERPKGSFSTLEIQRTEQGDSAMYLCASSLPGSSGANVLTFGAGSRLTVL.

There are a few counts of this clonotype. The V gene is TRBV5-1, the J gene TRBJ2-1; tentatively, D is TRBD1 or TRBD2 (5 bases each). The CDR3 loop spans 15 amino acids. The germline gives CDR1 SGHRS, CDR2 YFSETQ. V was trimmed by 0 bases and J by 2 bases, leaving 9 bases between them. CDR3 coding DNA: TGCGCCAGCAGCTTGGATGGGGGAACCTACAATGAGCAGTTCTTC. This gives the protein CASSLDGGTYNEQFF.

The genes are TRBV20-1 and TRBJ2-1, with TRBD1 matching 7 bases. V shed 0 bases, J shed 8 bases, and the junction held 10 bases outside the gene matches. CDR3 length: 15 residues. CDR1 and CDR2 from the germline V gene are DFQATT and SNEGSKA (reference sequence). The CDR3 is CSARDRDRVSYEQFF. The DNA for the CDR3 is TGCAGTGCTAGAGATCGGGACAGAGTTAGTTATGAGCAGTTCTTC.

This clonotype has a count of ten or more. The rearrangement uses TRBV9 and TRBJ2-1; perhaps TRBD1 as D (5 bases). Trimming shortened V by 5 bases and J by 4 bases, and 16 bases separated the two germline ends. The germline V gene has CDR1 SGDLS and CDR2 YYNGEE. The CDR3 consists of 15 residues. The DNA for the CDR3 is TGTGCCAGCAGTCGAGACAGCGCGGTATACAATGAGCAGTTCTTC. This gives the protein CASSRDSAVYNEQFF. Full variable domain (rest looked up from reference TRBV9 and TRBJ2-1): DSGVTQTPKHLITATGQRVTLRCSPRSGDLSVYWYQQSLDQGLQFLIQYYNGEERAKGNILERFSAQQFPDLHSELNLSSLELGDSALYFCASSRDSAVYNEQFFGPGTRLTVL.

This clonotype appeared many times. The chain recombines TRBV20-1 with TRBJ1-1; 7 positions agree with TRBD1. This CDR3 is 14 amino acids long. With V trimmed by 0 bases and J by 0 bases, 1 base remained unmatched. CDR1 and CDR2 from the germline V gene are DFQATT and SNEGSKA (reference sequence). CDR3 bases: TGCAGTGCTAGAGACGGGACAGTGAACACTGAAGCTTTCTTT. This sequence encodes CSARDGTVNTEAFF.

This clonotype appeared a few times. CDR3 coding DNA: TGTGCCAGCAGCTTAGCCCTAGGACCCCAGAGCTCCTACGAGCAGTACTTC. It is translated as CASSLALGPQSSYEQYF. The V gene is TRBV7-9, the J gene TRBJ2-7, with unresolved D. This CDR3 contains 17 residues. Germline CDR1 SEHNR, CDR2 FQNEAQ (reference sequence). V was pared by 0 bases and J by 0 bases, with 15 bases between. Full variable domain (remainder filled in from reference TRBV7-9 and TRBJ2-7): DTGVSQNPRHKITKRGQNVTFRCDPISEHNRLYWYRQTLGQGPEFLTYFQNEAQLEKSRLLSDRFSAERPKGSFSTLEIQRTEQGDSAMYLCASSLALGPQSSYEQYFGPGTRLTVT.